This TCR beta chain came from a study of identical twins. Trimming removed 1 base from V and 2 bases from J, with 9 bases in between. CDR1 is DFQATT and CDR2 is SNEGSKA in the germline V gene (reference sequence). The CDR3 contains 14 residues. This clonotype showed up just a few times. TCRdb reanalysed the 5' RACE reads using MiXCR and keeps one entry per CDR3 protein. The sample includes 300,000 to 400,000 distinct CDR3 sequences, about 9% of them seen just once. This receptor was obtained from a woman in her forties or fifties in good health. V usage is TRBV20-1 and J usage is TRBJ2-1, with unresolved D. Sequenced sample: naive T cells sorted from blood. The CDR3 sequence is CSARVGMTYNEQFF. CDR3 in DNA: TGCAGTGCTAGAGTGGGTATGACCTACAATGAGCAGTTCTTC.